Described below is a single TCR beta chain sequence and its context. The data originate from a study of blood T cell repertoires in COVID-19. Study-wide background: Sites in the United States, Italy and Spain provided acute and convalescent COVID-19 samples. From T cells, B-cell-depleted T cells, or PBMCs came the material, which was cDNA or gDNA.

In the source study's methods: Amplification from reference gene primers served as the basis for estimated nucleated cell counts. Measured with immunoSEQ multiplex PCR; TCRdb has only the in-frame clones, and not every one. V and J calls and clone size are as listed in that table; D and trimming were resolved from the DNA. Of 70,000 or so clones in the sample, approximately 85% are singletons; the top ten hold roughly 2.9%. The V and J ends lost 5 bases and 8 bases, in that order; junction bases with no gene match: 14. CDR1 and CDR2 from the germline V gene are LNHDA and SQIVND (reference sequence). The CDR3 sequence is 15 residues long.

The source of this sequence is a man older than 75 with acute or convalescent COVID-19. This chain connects TRBV19 to TRBJ1-2, with TRBD1 identical over 7 bases. The sample taken for sequencing was peripheral blood. In DNA form, the CDR3 reads TGTGCCAGTAGTGAAACAGGGGCCAGCGATTGGGGCTACACCTTC. This translates into CASSETGASDWGYTF.